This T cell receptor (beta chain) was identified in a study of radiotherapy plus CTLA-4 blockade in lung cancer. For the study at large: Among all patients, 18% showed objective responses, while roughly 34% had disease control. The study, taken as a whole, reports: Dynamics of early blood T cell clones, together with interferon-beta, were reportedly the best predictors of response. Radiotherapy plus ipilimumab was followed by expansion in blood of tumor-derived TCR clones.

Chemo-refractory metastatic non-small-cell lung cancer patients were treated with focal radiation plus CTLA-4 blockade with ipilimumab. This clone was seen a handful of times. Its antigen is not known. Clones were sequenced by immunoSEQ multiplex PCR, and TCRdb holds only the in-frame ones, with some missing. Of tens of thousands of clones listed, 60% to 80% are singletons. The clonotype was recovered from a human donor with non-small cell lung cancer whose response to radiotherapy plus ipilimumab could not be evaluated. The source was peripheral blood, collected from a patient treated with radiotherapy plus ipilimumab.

The CDR3 nucleotides are TGTGCCAGCAGCCGGAACCAGGGGATGGATACGCAGTATTTT. It encodes CASSRNQGMDTQYF. The chain recombines TRBV7-2 with TRBJ2-3; perhaps TRBD1 as D (6 bases). CDR3 length equals 14 residues. V was clipped by 5 bases and J by 6 bases, with 15 bases between them. CDR1 and CDR2 from the germline V gene are SGHTA and FQGNSA. The variable domain in full, with the rest retrieved from reference TRBV7-2 and TRBJ2-3, is GAGVSQSPSNKVTEKGKDVELRCDPISGHTALYWYRQSLGQGLEFLIYFQGNSAPDKSGLPSDRFSAERTGGSVSTLTIQRTQQEDSAVYLCASSRNQGMDTQYFGPGTRLTVL.